Listed here are 11 T cell receptor beta chains from one sample, sequenced in a study of blood T cell repertoires in COVID-19. Clones were sequenced by immunoSEQ multiplex PCR, and TCRdb holds only the in-frame ones, with some missing. The table shows about 220,000 clones, with roughly 80% occurring only once. Material: peripheral blood. The receptors shown here come from a man aged 25 to 45 with active or convalescent COVID-19.

This clone was recorded once. J is TRBJ2-7 and V is TRBV5-1, with unresolved D. V lost 2 bases and J 0 bases, leaving 3 bases between the germline ends. This CDR3 region has 12 residues. Germline V CDR1 and CDR2: SGHRS, YFSETQ. The CDR3 here is CASSFSSYEQYF. The CDR3 DNA sequence: TGCGCCAGCAGCTTCAGCTCCTACGAGCAGTACTTC.

The rearrangement uses TRBV4-1 and TRBJ1-5; D is unresolved. Germline V CDR1 and CDR2: MGHRA, YSYEKL. V dropped 0 bases and J dropped 5 bases, with 8 bases sitting between them. CDR3 length equals 14 residues. The CDR3 loop reads CASSQDPSDQPQHF. The CDR3 DNA sequence: TGCGCCAGCAGCCAAGATCCCTCGGATCAGCCCCAGCATTTT.

The V gene is TRBV11-3, the J gene TRBJ1-6; D is unclear. Per the germline V gene, CDR1 is SGHNT and CDR2 is YENEEA. Trimming removed 0 bases at V and 9 bases at J, with 6 bases between. This CDR3 has 13 amino acids. Here the CDR3 DNA reads TGTGCCAGCAGCTTAGATCGGGGTTCACCCCTCCACTTT. The encoded protein is CASSLDRGSPLHF.

This clone has a single count. The V call is TRBV19, the J call TRBJ1-5, with D possibly TRBD1 on 6 matching bases. Germline lookup yields CDR1 LNHDA and CDR2 SQIVND (reference sequence). The V end was cut by 4 bases, the J end by 7 bases, with 17 bases between. This CDR3 contains 15 residues. CDR3 sequence: CASSTASTGGQPQHF. Here the CDR3 DNA reads TGTGCCAGTAGTACCGCGTCGACAGGCGGCCAGCCCCAGCATTTT.

The chain combines TRBV11-2 with TRBJ2-5; D is unresolved. Germline V CDR1 and CDR2: SGHAT, FQNNGV. V lost 1 base and J 0 bases, leaving 3 bases between the germline ends. The CDR3 loop spans 13 amino acids. The CDR3 protein is CASSLAYQETQYF. The DNA of the CDR3 is TGTGCCAGCAGCTTAGCGTACCAAGAGACCCAGTACTTC.

The gene calls are TRBV11-2 and TRBJ2-2; 7 bases are shared with TRBD2. This CDR3 spans 14 amino acids. Per germline, CDR1 SGHAT and CDR2 FQNNGV. The CDR3 DNA follows: TGTGCTCTTGGAACTAGCGACACCACCGGGGAGCTGTTTTTT. Translating it yields CALGTSDTTGELFF.

This chain connects TRBV29-1 to TRBJ1-2; D is undetermined. Trimming took off 1 base at V and 4 bases at J, with 19 bases between the two ends. The CDR3 length is 16 residues. Germline values: CDR1 SQVTM, CDR2 ANQGSEA. Here the CDR3 reads CSVEGRRQVNGYGYTF. The CDR3 DNA reads TGCAGCGTTGAAGGTCGGAGGCAGGTGAACGGCTATGGCTACACCTTC.

The rearrangement joins TRBV28 to TRBJ2-1, with TRBD1 matching 7 bases. Trimming at V came to 4 bases and at J to 7 bases, leaving 4 bases not matched to a gene. The germline V gene encodes CDR1 MDHEN and CDR2 SYDVKM. The CDR3 runs to 13 residues. Here the CDR3 DNA reads TGTGCCAGCAGTTCGACAGGGCTGAATGAGCAGTTCTTC. Translated: CASSSTGLNEQFF.

This clone was counted once. The J gene is TRBJ2-3, the V gene TRBV24-1; 13 bases agree with TRBD2. CDR1 is KGHDR and CDR2 is SFDVKD in the germline V gene. The CDR3 loop spans 18 amino acids. V dropped 7 bases and J dropped 1; count of bases not matched to a gene: 10. The CDR3 here is CATRTNTGTSGGTDTQYF. In DNA form, the CDR3 reads TGTGCCACCAGAACAAATACCGGGACTAGCGGGGGCACAGATACGCAGTATTTT.

V is TRBV28 and J is TRBJ2-1; D is unresolved. This CDR3 is 12 amino acids long. Germline CDR1 reads MDHEN; CDR2 reads SYDVKM. V dropped 1 base and J dropped 9 bases, with 7 bases sitting between them. CDR3 coding DNA: TGTGCCAGCAGTTTATATCCCGGTGAGCAGTTCTTC. Its protein is CASSLYPGEQFF.

J is TRBJ2-1 and V is TRBV28; 11 nucleotides match TRBD2. From germline, CDR1 is MDHEN and CDR2 SYDVKM. The V gene end was trimmed by 4 bases and the J gene end by 4 bases; junction bases not matched to a gene: 6. The CDR3 consists of 16 residues. The CDR3 sequence: CASSSAGTSGYNEQFF. The CDR3 bases are TGTGCCAGCAGTTCAGCCGGGACTAGCGGATACAATGAGCAGTTCTTC.